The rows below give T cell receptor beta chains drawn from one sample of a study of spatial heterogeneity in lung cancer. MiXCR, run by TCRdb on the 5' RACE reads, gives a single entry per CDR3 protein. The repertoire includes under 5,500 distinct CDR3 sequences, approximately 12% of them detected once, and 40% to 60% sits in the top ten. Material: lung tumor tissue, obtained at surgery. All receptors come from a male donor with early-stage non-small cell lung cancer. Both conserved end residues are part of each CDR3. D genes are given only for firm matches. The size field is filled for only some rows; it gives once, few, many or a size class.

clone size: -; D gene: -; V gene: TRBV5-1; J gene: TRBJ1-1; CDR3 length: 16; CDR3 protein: CASSLGTTGLNTEAFF; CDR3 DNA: TGCGCCAGCAGCTTGGGGACCACAGGGCTGAACACTGAAGCTTTCTTT
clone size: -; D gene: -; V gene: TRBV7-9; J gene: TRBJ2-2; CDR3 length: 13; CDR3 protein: CASNPPGAGELFF; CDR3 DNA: TGTGCCAGCAACCCGCCGGGGGCCGGGGAGCTGTTTTTT
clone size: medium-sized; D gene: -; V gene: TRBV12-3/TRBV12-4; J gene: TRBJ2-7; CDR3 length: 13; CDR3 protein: CASSFARAYEQYF; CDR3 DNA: TGTGCCAGCAGTTTCGCCAGGGCCTACGAGCAGTACTTC
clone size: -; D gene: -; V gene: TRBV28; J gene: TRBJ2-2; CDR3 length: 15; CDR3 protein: CASSSRDSNTGELFF; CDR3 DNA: TGTGCCAGCAGTAGCCGGGACTCGAACACCGGGGAGCTGTTTTTT
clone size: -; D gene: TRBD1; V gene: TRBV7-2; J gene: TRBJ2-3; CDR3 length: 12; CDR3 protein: CASRGPGTGQYF; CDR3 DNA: TGTGCCAGCAGGGGCCCCGGGACAGGGCAGTATTTT
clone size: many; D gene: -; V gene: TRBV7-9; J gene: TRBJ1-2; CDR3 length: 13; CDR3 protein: CASSLSVLYGYTF; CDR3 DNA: TGTGCCAGCAGCTTGTCAGTTCTCTATGGCTACACCTTC
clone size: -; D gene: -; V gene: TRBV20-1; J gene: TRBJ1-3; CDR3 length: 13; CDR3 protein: CSASQPTGGTIYF; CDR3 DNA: TGCAGTGCTAGCCAGCCTACGGGGGGGACCATATATTTT
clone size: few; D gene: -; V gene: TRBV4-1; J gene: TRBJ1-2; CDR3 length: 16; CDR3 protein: CASSQEANSANYGYTF; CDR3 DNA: TGCGCCAGCAGCCAAGAGGCGAACAGTGCTAACTATGGCTACACCTTC
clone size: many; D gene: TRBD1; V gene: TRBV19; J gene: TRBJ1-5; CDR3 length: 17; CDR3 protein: CASSPGPGTVVNQPQHF; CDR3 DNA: TGTGCCAGTAGTCCCGGCCCCGGGACAGTAGTCAATCAGCCCCAGCATTTT
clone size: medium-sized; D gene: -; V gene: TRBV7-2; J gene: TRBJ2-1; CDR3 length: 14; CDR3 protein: CASSQGTGRPEQFF; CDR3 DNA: TGTGCCAGCAGCCAAGGGACTGGACGACCTGAGCAGTTCTTC
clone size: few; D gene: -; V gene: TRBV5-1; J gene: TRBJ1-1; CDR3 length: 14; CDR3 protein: CASSHWGANTEAFF; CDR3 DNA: TGCGCCAGCAGTCACTGGGGGGCGAACACTGAAGCTTTCTTT
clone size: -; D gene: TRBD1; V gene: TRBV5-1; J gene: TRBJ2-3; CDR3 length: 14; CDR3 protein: CASSSTGATDTQYF; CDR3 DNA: TGCGCCAGCAGTTCGACAGGGGCCACAGATACGCAGTATTTT
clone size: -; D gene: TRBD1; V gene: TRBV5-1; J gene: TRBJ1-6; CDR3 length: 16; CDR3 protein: CASSYGQGHYSSPLHF; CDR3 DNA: TGCGCCAGCAGTTACGGACAGGGGCATTATTCTTCACCCCTCCACTTT
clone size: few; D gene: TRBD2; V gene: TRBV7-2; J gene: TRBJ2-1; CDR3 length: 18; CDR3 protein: CASSLVLIGTSGSNEQFF; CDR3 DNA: TGTGCCAGCAGCTTAGTGCTGATCGGGACTAGCGGGTCCAATGAGCAGTTCTTC